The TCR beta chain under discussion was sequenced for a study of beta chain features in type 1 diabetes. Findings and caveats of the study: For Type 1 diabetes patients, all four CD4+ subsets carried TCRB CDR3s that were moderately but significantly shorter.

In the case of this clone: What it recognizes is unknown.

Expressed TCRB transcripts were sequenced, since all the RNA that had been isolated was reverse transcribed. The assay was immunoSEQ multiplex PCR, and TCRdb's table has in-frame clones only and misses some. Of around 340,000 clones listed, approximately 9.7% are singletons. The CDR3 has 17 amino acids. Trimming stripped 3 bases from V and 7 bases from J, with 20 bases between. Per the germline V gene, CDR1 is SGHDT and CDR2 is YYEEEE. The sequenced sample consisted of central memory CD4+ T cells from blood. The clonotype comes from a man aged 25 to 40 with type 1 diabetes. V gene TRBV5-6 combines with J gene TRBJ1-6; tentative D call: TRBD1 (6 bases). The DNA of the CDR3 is TGTGCCAGCAGCTCGCCCGGGACAAGGGGCAGAAATTCACCCCTCCACTTT. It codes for CASSSPGTRGRNSPLHF.